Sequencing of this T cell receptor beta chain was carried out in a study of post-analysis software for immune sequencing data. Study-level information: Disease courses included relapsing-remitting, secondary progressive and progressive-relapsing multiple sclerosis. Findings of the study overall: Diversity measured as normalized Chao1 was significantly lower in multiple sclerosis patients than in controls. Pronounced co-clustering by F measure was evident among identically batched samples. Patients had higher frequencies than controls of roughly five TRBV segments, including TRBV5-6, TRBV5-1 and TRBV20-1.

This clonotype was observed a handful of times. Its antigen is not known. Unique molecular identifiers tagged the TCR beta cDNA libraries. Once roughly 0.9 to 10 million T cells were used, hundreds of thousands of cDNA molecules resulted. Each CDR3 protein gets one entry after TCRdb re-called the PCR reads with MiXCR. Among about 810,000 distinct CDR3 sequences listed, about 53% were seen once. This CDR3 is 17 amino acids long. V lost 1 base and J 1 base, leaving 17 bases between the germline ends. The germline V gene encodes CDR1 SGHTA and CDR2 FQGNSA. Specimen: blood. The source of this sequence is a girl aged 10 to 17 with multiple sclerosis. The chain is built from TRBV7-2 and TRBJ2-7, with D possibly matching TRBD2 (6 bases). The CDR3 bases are TGTGCCAGCAGCTTAGAGGGGACTTCACTTACATCCTACGAGCAGTACTTC. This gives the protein CASSLEGTSLTSYEQYF.